A single sample gave rise to the 16 T cell receptor beta chains below, sequenced in a study of CD8 T cells in ankylosing spondylitis. From the 5' RACE reads, TCRdb called clonotypes with MiXCR, one entry per CDR3 protein. The profile covers over 95,000 distinct CDR3 sequences, with 7.5% to 9% appearing a single time and 9.9% taken by the ten largest. Sequenced material: blood, either unsorted or a sorted T cell fraction (not recorded which). Receptors were obtained from a male donor with ankylosing spondylitis or in good health (not recorded which).

This clonotype was counted many times. The chain recombines TRBV7-2 with TRBJ1-1, with D unresolved. Germline V gives CDR1 SGHTA, CDR2 FQGNSA. V was shortened by 4 bases and J by 4 bases, with 13 bases between the two germline ends. The CDR3 spans 14 residues. The CDR3 nucleotides are TGTGCCAGCAGCTCGACTCCCCTACTCACTGAAGCTTTCTTT. Its translation: CASSSTPLLTEAFF.

The table lists this clonotype with a few counts. The genes are TRBV20-1 and TRBJ1-5, with 10 bases that match TRBD1. J was trimmed by 6 bases and V by 7 bases; bases with no gene match: 6. Per germline, CDR1 DFQATT and CDR2 SNEGSKA (reference sequence). The CDR3 has 13 amino acids. In DNA, the CDR3 is TGCAGTGTGACAGGGGGCTTATCTCAGCCCCAGCATTTT. Its translation is CSVTGGLSQPQHF.

V is TRBV20-1 and J is TRBJ2-7; D possibly corresponds to TRBD2 (6 bases). Germline assignment: CDR1 DFQATT and CDR2 SNEGSKA (reference sequence). The CDR3 length is 13 residues. Trimming shortened V by 3 bases and J by 6 bases, and 15 bases separated the two germline ends. The CDR3 region has the DNA TGCAGTGCTAGCCGGGACTTGGTACTCGAGCAGTACTTC. Amino acids: CSASRDLVLEQYF.

V is TRBV7-2 and J is TRBJ2-3, with 11 bases that match TRBD2. Germline-derived CDR1 and CDR2 are SGHTA and FQGNSA. V lost 5 bases to trimming and J lost 5 bases; unmatched junction nucleotides: 6. The CDR3 runs 15 residues. The CDR3 reads CASSNSGGAQDTQYF. The CDR3 DNA is TGTGCCAGCAGCAATAGCGGGGGGGCGCAAGATACGCAGTATTTT. The whole variable domain, remainder taken from reference TRBV7-2 and TRBJ2-3, is GAGVSQSPSNKVTEKGKDVELRCDPISGHTALYWYRQSLGQGLEFLIYFQGNSAPDKSGLPSDRFSAERTGGSVSTLTIQRTQQEDSAVYLCASSNSGGAQDTQYFGPGTRLTVL.

This clonotype occurred once. A much larger clone sits a single nucleotide away, making a read error possible. The rearrangement links TRBV12-3 or TRBV12-4 to TRBJ2-3; D possibly corresponds to TRBD2 (5 bases). This CDR3 region has 15 residues. For the CDR3, the DNA is TGTGCCAGCAGCTTGCTCGACCCTAGCACAGATATGCAGTATTTT. This translates into CASSLLDPSTDMQYF.

As concerns this clonotype: With a much larger clone just one base away, this may be a read error. V usage is TRBV27 and J usage is TRBJ1-6; D not certain. This CDR3 region has 12 residues. Germline V lookup: CDR1 MNHEY, CDR2 SMNVEV (reference sequence). The CDR3 loop reads CANSLKNSPLHF. CDR3 sequence (DNA): TGTGCCAACAGTTTGAAGAATTCACCCCTCCACTTT.

This clonotype occurred many times. J is TRBJ2-1 and V is TRBV6-1; D gene unclear. Germline V gene sequence: CDR1 MNHNS, CDR2 SASEGT. Trimming stripped 10 bases from V and 0 bases from J, with 7 bases between. This CDR3 contains 12 residues. The CDR3 coding sequence is TGTGCCACCTCTCCCTCCTACAATGAGCAGTTCTTC. Translated, it gives CATSPSYNEQFF.

Many counts were recorded for this clonotype. The chain recombines TRBV6-2 or TRBV6-3 with TRBJ1-1; a weak D match, TRBD1 (5 bases). V lost 3 bases and J 0 bases, leaving 11 bases between the germline ends. CDR3 length equals 15 residues. Germline V gene data show CDR1 as MNHEY and CDR2 as SVGEGT. CDR3 region: CASSYGAAMNTEAFF. The CDR3 bases are TGTGCCAGCAGTTATGGGGCAGCCATGAACACTGAAGCTTTCTTT.

This clonotype was counted ten times or more. J is TRBJ2-3 and V is TRBV18; D perhaps matches TRBD2 (6 bases). The germline CDR1 and CDR2 sequences are KGHSH and LQKENI. Trimming removed 3 bases at V and 4 bases at J, with 14 bases between. The CDR3 sequence is 15 residues long. CDR3 protein: CASSPGLAKADTQYF. The CDR3 DNA reads as TGTGCCAGCTCACCCGGGCTAGCGAAGGCAGATACGCAGTATTTT. Full variable domain (outside the CDR3, taken from reference TRBV18 and TRBJ2-3): NAGVMQNPRHLVRRRGQEARLRCSPMKGHSHVYWYRQLPEEGLKFMVYLQKENIIDESGMPKERFSAEFPKEGPSILRIQQVVRGDSAAYFCASSPGLAKADTQYFGPGTRLTVL.

This clonotype was observed many times. The CDR3, as DNA: TGTGCTAGTGGACAGGGGGCTAATGAAAAACTGTTTTTT. Protein sequence: CASGQGANEKLFF. This chain links TRBV12-5 with TRBJ1-4; 8 bases match TRBD1. V was clipped by 6 bases and J by 3 bases; unmatched bases: 0. Germline assignment: CDR1 LGHNT and CDR2 FRNRAP. The CDR3 is made up of 13 amino acids.

In this sample, this clonotype turned up many times. The chain recombines TRBV27 with TRBJ2-1; 10 nucleotides agree with TRBD2. This CDR3 contains 17 residues. In germline, CDR1 is MNHEY, CDR2 SMNVEV (reference sequence). V lost 7 bases to trimming and J lost 0 bases; unmatched junction nucleotides: 9. In nucleotides, the CDR3 is TGTGCCAGCACGCGCCTAGCGGGAGTCGTCTCCTACAATGAGCAGTTCTTC. Translation: CASTRLAGVVSYNEQFF.

This clonotype was counted ten times or more. V and J are TRBV5-1 and TRBJ2-2; no firm D call. Deletions cut 0 bases from V and 7 bases from J, with 7 bases between. Germline assignment: CDR1 SGHRS and CDR2 YFSETQ. The CDR3 spans 13 residues. The CDR3 sequence: CASSLAWNGELFF. The CDR3 DNA reads TGCGCCAGCAGCTTGGCCTGGAACGGGGAGCTGTTTTTT.

This clonotype was recorded at least ten times. V usage is TRBV12-3 or TRBV12-4 and J usage is TRBJ2-2; TRBD1 is a possible D gene (6 bases). The length of the CDR3 is 12 residues. Trimming pared 6 bases from V and 6 bases from J, leaving 8 bases between. The CDR3 sequence is CASRTGPGELFF. Written as DNA, the CDR3 is TGTGCCAGCAGGACAGGACCCGGGGAGCTGTTTTTT.

The chain recombines TRBV20-1 with TRBJ1-2, with D uncertain. V gave up 5 bases and J gave up 8 bases, with 21 bases separating them. Germline lookup yields CDR1 DFQATT and CDR2 SNEGSKA (reference sequence). There are 14 residues in the CDR3. The CDR3 loop is CSARPEAARGGYTF. The CDR3 region has the DNA TGCAGTGCTCGACCAGAGGCAGCCAGAGGGGGCTACACCTTC.

This clonotype was observed a few times. The chain has TRBV6-1 and TRBJ1-1; maybe TRBD1 (5 bases). Looked up from germline, CDR1 is MNHNS and CDR2 is SASEGT. Trimming pared 6 bases from V and 7 bases from J, leaving 21 bases between. CDR3 size: 15 residues. CDR3 DNA: TGTGCCAGCAGACTCAACTCGGGGGGTTCCGATGAAGCTTTCTTT. Amino acids: CASRLNSGGSDEAFF.

The V gene is TRBV10-3, the J gene TRBJ2-1; D is possibly TRBD1 or TRBD2 (5 bases each). The CDR3 covers 17 residues. The V end lost 2 bases, the J end lost 2 bases, and 16 bases lay between the germline ends. The V gene's germline CDR1 is ENHRY and CDR2 SYGVKD. The CDR3 region has the DNA TGTGCCATCAGTGAGATAGCCGGGACCTTCACCTACAATGAGCAGTTCTTC. It encodes CAISEIAGTFTYNEQFF.